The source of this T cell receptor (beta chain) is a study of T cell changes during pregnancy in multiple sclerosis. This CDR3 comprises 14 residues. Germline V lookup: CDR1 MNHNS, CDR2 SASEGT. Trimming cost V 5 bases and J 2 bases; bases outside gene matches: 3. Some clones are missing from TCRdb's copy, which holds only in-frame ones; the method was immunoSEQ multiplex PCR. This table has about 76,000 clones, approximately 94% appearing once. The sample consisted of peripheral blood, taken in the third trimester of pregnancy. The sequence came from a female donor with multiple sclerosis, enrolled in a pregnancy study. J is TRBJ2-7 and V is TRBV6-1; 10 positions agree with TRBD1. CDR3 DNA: TGTGCCAGCAGTTGGACAGGGGGTCCCTACGAGCAGTACTTC. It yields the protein CASSWTGGPYEQYF.